This TCR beta chain comes out of a study of identical twins. Unique molecular identifiers were in the cDNA, with template-switch universal primer binding. One entry per CDR3 protein results from TCRdb running MiXCR on the 5' RACE reads. The table shows more than 1.5 million distinct CDR3 sequences, with more than 30% occurring only once. V lost 6 bases and J lost 11; bases outside the gene matches: 10. This CDR3 is built from 14 residues. A remark on this clonotype: The antigen is unknown.

Study-wide points: Within beta out-of-frame sequences, the excess sharing observed between twins was weaker. Insertion counts were lower in abundant cord blood beta clonotypes, a trend that memory repertoires did not show.

The V call is TRBV12-3 or TRBV12-4, the J call TRBJ1-6, with 7 bases that match TRBD1. The sample was cord blood. This TCR derives from a newborn girl in good health. CDR3 sequence: CASRTGNGHPPLHF. The CDR3 nucleotides are TGTGCCAGCAGGACAGGGAATGGACATCCACCCCTCCACTTT.